This TCR beta chain was retrieved from a study of Ad26.COV2.S vaccination and SARS-CoV-2 variants. The wider study: Of the COV1001 trial arms, the Ad26.COV2.S arm included the donor. The authors gave Ad26.COV2.S intramuscularly, either once or twice 56 days apart. Findings of the study overall: Substantial breadth was reportedly displayed by spike-specific CD8+ and CD4+ T cell responses after vaccination.

Sequencing was performed with immunoSEQ multiplex PCR; in TCRdb, only in-frame clones are kept and a portion is missing. The sample has 350,000 to 450,000 clones, around 87% seen once. The CDR3 consists of 13 residues. V shed 2 bases and J shed 9 bases, with 14 bases lying between them. Germline V gives CDR1 GTSNPN, CDR2 SVGIG (reference sequence). This sample's treatment: over 15 received Ad26.COV2.S at low or high dose, single or two shots; 5 received placebo; per-sample allocation not given. Sampling occurred on day 63 after the first vaccine or placebo injection. A few counts support this clone. Antigen: not known.

The chain links TRBV30 to TRBJ1-5, with D unclear. Sequencing used peripheral blood, obtained in a trial of Ad26.COV2.S vaccine versus placebo. The clonotype was recovered from a person between 18 and 65 years old who received the Ad26.COV2.S COVID-19 vaccine or a placebo. CDR3 in DNA: TGTGCCTGGAGTTTGGAGGGTTTAACGCCCCAGCATTTT. Translation gives CAWSLEGLTPQHF. Looking up the rest from reference TRBV30 and TRBJ1-5 gives the full variable domain: SQTIHQWPATLVQPVGSPLSLECTVEGTSNPNLYWYRQAAGRGLQLLFYSVGIGQISSEVPQNLSASRPQDRQFILSSKKLLLSDSGFYLCAWSLEGLTPQHFGDGTRLSIL.